The present TCR beta chain was sequenced within a study of regulatory T cells in long-lasting Graves disease. The study's findings and limits: Sampling was limited to peripheral blood rather than thyroid tissue.

Time point given: newly diagnosed GD, antithyroid drugs for less than 3 months. The TCR library was made from RNA extracted from PBMCs. The collection involved drawing roughly 9.1 milliliters of peripheral blood into EDTA tubes. The sample holds many counts of this clonotype. Its antigen is not identified. Relying on iRepertoire HTBI primers and Arm-PCR of CDR3 regions, the team built TCR beta libraries. TCRdb reprocessed the multiplex PCR reads with MiXCR, giving one entry per CDR3 protein. This table holds 200,000 to 250,000 distinct CDR3 sequences, 15% to 20% found once. Germline-derived CDR1 and CDR2 are GTSNPN and SVGIG (reference sequence). Trimming cost V 4 bases and J 2 bases; bases outside gene matches: 8. The CDR3 consists of 15 residues.

The sequence came from a female donor with Graves disease. The sequencing used peripheral blood mononuclear cells (PBMCs), collected at new diagnosis, from a patient treated with antithyroid drugs. This chain links TRBV30 with TRBJ1-3, with 7 positions matching TRBD1. This CDR3 is CAWTRGQFTGNTIYF. CDR3 bases: TGTGCCTGGACCCGGGGACAGTTTACTGGAAACACCATATATTTT.